The following is a T cell receptor beta chain sequence with its context. Its antigen remains unknown. The junction differs from germline at one of its ends, possibly a read error. The CDR3 runs 15 residues. CDR1 is SGHRS and CDR2 is YFSETQ in the germline V gene. The sample originates from a study of metastatic and nonmetastatic thyroid tumors. Study background: Repertoire comparison spanned blood and tumor or nodule tissue of malignant and benign thyroid patients. General study findings and limits: Compared with benign nodules, malignant thyroid tumors were reported to have significantly higher TCR beta diversity in both blood and tumor.

In the authors' workflow: Clinicopathological groups supplied CDR3 differences that were used to build a distant-metastasis classifier for papillary thyroid cancer. MiXCR re-clonotyped the PCR reads for TCRdb. What appears here as the V and J calls and clone size reflects TCRdb's work, not the paper's. The sample holds approximately 82,000 clones, about 12% seen once. Thyroid surgery was performed in patients who had received no treatment beforehand. The TCR originated in a female donor with papillary thyroid cancer or a benign thyroid nodule (not recorded which). Some clones in this sample may be carry-over from other donors' samples. The sequenced sample consisted of tumor tissue. V gene TRBV5-1 combines with J gene TRBJ2-5; a weak D match, TRBD2 (6 bases). Here the CDR3 DNA reads TGCGCCAGCAGCTTGGACGCGGGGATCGGGGAGACCAAGTACTTC. Amino acids: CASSLDAGIGETKYF.